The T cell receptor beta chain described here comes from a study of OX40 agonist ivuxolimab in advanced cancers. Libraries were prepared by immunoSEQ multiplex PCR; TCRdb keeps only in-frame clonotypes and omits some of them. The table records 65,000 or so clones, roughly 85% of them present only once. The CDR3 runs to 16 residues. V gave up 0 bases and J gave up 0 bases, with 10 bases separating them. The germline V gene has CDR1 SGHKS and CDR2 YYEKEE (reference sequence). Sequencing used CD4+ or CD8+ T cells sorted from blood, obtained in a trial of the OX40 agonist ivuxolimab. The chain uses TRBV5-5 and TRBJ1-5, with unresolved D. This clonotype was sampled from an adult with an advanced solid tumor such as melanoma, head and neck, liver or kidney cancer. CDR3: CASSLEAVYSNQPQHF. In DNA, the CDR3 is TGTGCCAGCAGCTTGGAGGCAGTCTATAGCAATCAGCCCCAGCATTTT.